The T cell receptor beta chain described here comes from a study of blood T cell repertoires in COVID-19. Study at large: T cells, B-cell-depleted T cells, or PBMCs provided the cDNA or gDNA that served as material.

As originally analysed: Amplification of reference gene primers was used by the study to estimate nucleated cell counts. The data were produced by immunoSEQ multiplex PCR, yet TCRdb's version contains in-frame clones alone and is incomplete. That table supplies the V and J calls and clone size; D and trimming were determined from the DNA. The table shows more than 130,000 clones, with approximately 91% occurring only once. This clonotype was obtained from a man between 50 and 59 years old with active or convalescent COVID-19. Sequenced: peripheral blood.

CDR3 region: CAISVKGTGDGYTF. The CDR3 DNA reads as TGTGCCATCAGTGTAAAAGGGACAGGGGATGGCTACACCTTC. The V gene is TRBV10-3, the J gene TRBJ1-2; TRBD1 aligns across 10 bases. From germline, CDR1 is ENHRY and CDR2 SYGVKD. J lost 6 bases, V lost 4 bases, and 5 bases had no gene match. This CDR3 comprises 14 residues.